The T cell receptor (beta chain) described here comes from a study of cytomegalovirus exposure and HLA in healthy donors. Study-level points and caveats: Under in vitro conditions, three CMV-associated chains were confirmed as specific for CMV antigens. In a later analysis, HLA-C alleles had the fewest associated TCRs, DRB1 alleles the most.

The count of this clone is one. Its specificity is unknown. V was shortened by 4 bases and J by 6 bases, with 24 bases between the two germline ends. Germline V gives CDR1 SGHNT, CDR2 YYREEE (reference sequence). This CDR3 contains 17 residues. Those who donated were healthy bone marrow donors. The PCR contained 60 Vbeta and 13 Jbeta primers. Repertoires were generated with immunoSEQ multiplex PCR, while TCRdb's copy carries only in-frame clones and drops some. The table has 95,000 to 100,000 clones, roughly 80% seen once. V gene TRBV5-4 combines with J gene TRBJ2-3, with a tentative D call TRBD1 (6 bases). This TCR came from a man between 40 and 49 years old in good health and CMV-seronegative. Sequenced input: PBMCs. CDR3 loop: CASSRRQQGLGSDTQYF. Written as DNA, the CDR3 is TGTGCCAGCAGCCGGCGGCAACAGGGTCTAGGTTCGGATACGCAGTATTTT.